A selection of T cell receptor beta chains follows, all from one sample in a study of blood T cell repertoires in COVID-19. The table came from immunoSEQ multiplex PCR; TCRdb's copy has only in-frame clones and leaves some out. This sample has about 370,000 clones, with 85% to 90% found just once. Sample: PBMCs or T cells enriched from blood (not recorded which). Source of these receptors: a man aged 18 to 29 who had recovered from COVID-19. Both conserved end residues are part of each CDR3. D genes are given only for firm matches. The listing skips clone size in some rows; elsewhere it reads once, few, many or a size class.

>TRBV28|TRBJ1-3|.|.
TGTGCCAGCAGTTTTAATTTAGCTAACACCATATATTTT
CASSFNLANTIYF
>TRBV29-1|TRBJ1-1|TRBD1|.
TGCAGCGTCTGGACAGGGGTGAACACTGAAGCTTTCTTT
CSVWTGVNTEAFF
>TRBV10-3|TRBJ2-3|.|once
TGTGCCATCAGTGAGTCGTTCACGGGTACGCAGTATTTT
CAISESFTGTQYF
>TRBV6-5|TRBJ1-2|.|.
TGTGCCAGCAGTACAGGGATAGCTAACTATGGCTACACCTTC
CASSTGIANYGYTF
>TRBV24-1|TRBJ2-2|TRBD2|.
TGTGCCACCAGTGATTTGGGGACTAGCGGGGTCAACACCGGGGAGCTGTTTTTT
CATSDLGTSGVNTGELFF
>TRBV5-1|TRBJ2-4|TRBD2|.
TGCGCCAGCAGCCCCCTGACTAGCGGGGGGGCCGTTTACATTCAGTACTTC
CASSPLTSGGAVYIQYF
>TRBV4-3|TRBJ1-1|TRBD1|few
TGCGCCAGCAGCCAGGAACCACAGGGGGCGAACACTGAAGCTTTCTTT
CASSQEPQGANTEAFF
>TRBV7-9|TRBJ2-7|.|.
TGTGCCAGCAGCTTCGGAGGTACCTCCTACGAGCAGTACTTC
CASSFGGTSYEQYF
>TRBV4-1|TRBJ1-5|.|.
TGCGCCAGCAGCCAAGAACCAGGGCGGAGGCCCCAGCATTTT
CASSQEPGRRPQHF
>TRBV20-1|TRBJ2-7|.|.
TGCAGTGCTGCACGGAGCTACGAGCAGTACTTC
CSAARSYEQYF
>TRBV2|TRBJ2-5|.|.
TGTGCCAGCAGATATCAAGAGACCCAGTACTTC
CASRYQETQYF
>TRBV18|TRBJ2-3|TRBD1|.
TGTGCCAGCTCACGGGACAGGGACCCCACAGATACGCAGTATTTT
CASSRDRDPTDTQYF
>TRBV9|TRBJ2-7|.|.
TGTGCCAGCAGCCCCAAGTCCAGGGTGGCCGACGAGCAGTACTTC
CASSPKSRVADEQYF
>TRBV7-7|TRBJ2-2|TRBD2|.
TGTGCCATCAAAGGGACTAGCGGGACCGGGGAGCTGTTTTTT
CAIKGTSGTGELFF
>TRBV28|TRBJ2-7|.|once
TGTGCCAGCAGTTTCCTCTACTACGAGCAGTACTTC
CASSFLYYEQYF
>TRBV6-1|TRBJ1-5|TRBD1|.
TGTGCCAGCAGTGATCTCACAGGGACAGGTCAGCCCCAGCATTTT
CASSDLTGTGQPQHF
>TRBV7-2|TRBJ2-7|TRBD2|.
TGTGCCAGCAGCTCTCAGGGACTAGCGGGAGGGCCCTATGTCGGCGAGCAGTACTTC
CASSSQGLAGGPYVGEQYF
>TRBV6-5|TRBJ1-2|.|.
TGTGCCAGCACCATGGGCAGGTTTGGGGGCTACACCTTC
CASTMGRFGGYTF
>TRBV28|TRBJ2-3|TRBD1|.
TGTGCCAGCAGCTCGGACAGGATTAGCACAGATACGCAGTATTTT
CASSSDRISTDTQYF
>TRBV3-1/TRBV3-2|TRBJ1-6|.|.
TGTGCCAGCAGCCAAACGCGTGCACCATTTAATTCACCCCTCCACTTT
CASSQTRAPFNSPLHF
>TRBV5-1|TRBJ1-1|.|few
TGCGCCAGCAGCTGGCAGGACAAGAACACTGAAGCTTTCTTT
CASSWQDKNTEAFF
>TRBV28|TRBJ1-2|.|.
TGTGCCAGCAGTTCCCCCTCCGACCGGGTGAGAAATGGCTACACCTTC
CASSSPSDRVRNGYTF
>TRBV6-1|TRBJ2-2|.|.
TGTGCCAGCAGTGAAGGAGGGATCACCGGGGAGCTGTTTTTT
CASSEGGITGELFF
>TRBV27|TRBJ2-7|.|.
TGTGCCAGCAGTCAGGGTGGTTTTTACGAGCAGTACTTC
CASSQGGFYEQYF
>TRBV24-1|TRBJ1-2|.|.
TGTGCCACCAGTGAGCAGGAATTCGGCGGCTACACCTTC
CATSEQEFGGYTF
>TRBV5-6|TRBJ1-6|.|few
TGTGCCAGCAGCTACAGGGATAATTCACCCCTCCACTTT
CASSYRDNSPLHF
>TRBV5-1|TRBJ1-2|TRBD1|.
TGCGCCAGCAGCTCCAACAGGGGCCGGGGGAACTATGGCTACACCTTC
CASSSNRGRGNYGYTF
>TRBV19|TRBJ1-3|TRBD1|.
TGTGCCAGTCAACAGGGGAACTCTGGAAACACCATATATTTT
CASQQGNSGNTIYF
>TRBV10-3|TRBJ1-6|TRBD1|.
TGTGCCATCAGTGCGCAGGACAGGGTTGATTCACCCCTCCACTTT
CAISAQDRVDSPLHF
>TRBV5-4|TRBJ1-3|.|.
TGTGCCAGCAGCTTGGGTGGACAAGGTGGAAACACCATATATTTT
CASSLGGQGGNTIYF
>TRBV5-4|TRBJ2-7|TRBD1|.
TGTGCCAGCAGCTCTTCGGCAGGGGGCTTCTCCTACGAGCAGTACTTC
CASSSSAGGFSYEQYF
>TRBV4-3|TRBJ2-7|.|.
TGCGCCAGCAGCCAAGAAAAGTCGGGTAGCGGCCGGCGCGAGCAGTACTTC
CASSQEKSGSGRREQYF
>TRBV3-1/TRBV3-2|TRBJ2-1|.|.
TGTGCCAGCAGCCAACCCACGGGGAACAACAATGAGCAGTTCTTC
CASSQPTGNNNEQFF
>TRBV4-1|TRBJ2-2|.|.
TGCGCCAGCAGCTCCCAGGAATACACCGGGGAGCTGTTTTTT
CASSSQEYTGELFF
>TRBV4-1|TRBJ2-7|TRBD2|.
TGCGCCAGCAGCCAAACACTAACCCGGGACTACAACTACGAGCAGTACTTC
CASSQTLTRDYNYEQYF
>TRBV28|TRBJ2-7|TRBD1|.
TGTGCCAGCAGCCCCTCCCGGGACAGGAGGAAACTCTTC
CASSPSRDRRKLF
>TRBV18|TRBJ1-3|.|.
TGTGCCAGCTCACCCACAGGAGAACTCTCTGGAAACACCATATATTTT
CASSPTGELSGNTIYF
>TRBV29-1|TRBJ2-3|.|.
TGCAGCGTTGGGGAGATGTTAGGCACAGATACGCAGTATTTT
CSVGEMLGTDTQYF
>TRBV19|TRBJ1-1|.|.
TGTGCCAGTAGTATGGGGCCGAACACTGAAGCTTTCTTT
CASSMGPNTEAFF
>TRBV9|TRBJ2-1|TRBD2|.
TGTGCCAGCAGCACTAGCGGGTCTTACAGTTACAATGAGCAGTTCTTC
CASSTSGSYSYNEQFF
>TRBV10-1|TRBJ1-2|.|once
TGCGCCAGCCAACTTGGCAGGGACTATGGCTACACCTTC
CASQLGRDYGYTF
>TRBV7-3|TRBJ2-1|.|.
TGTGCCAGCAGCTTAGGGACACCACACAATGAGCAGTTCTTC
CASSLGTPHNEQFF
>TRBV9|TRBJ1-5|.|.
TGTGCCAGCAGCCCTGGCCCGACGGCGGGTCAGCCCCAGCATTTT
CASSPGPTAGQPQHF
>TRBV9|TRBJ1-2|.|.
TGTGCCAGCAGCGTAGAGGAGAACTATGGCTACACCTTC
CASSVEENYGYTF
>TRBV7-8|TRBJ1-2|.|.
TGTGCCAGCAGCCAGCAACCGGGGTTTCTAGATGGCTACACCTTC
CASSQQPGFLDGYTF